The present T cell receptor beta chain was sequenced within a study of prognosis after radiotherapy for stage I lung cancer. Trimming at V came to 2 bases and at J to 4 bases, leaving 4 bases not matched to a gene. There are 14 residues in the CDR3. Germline V gives CDR1 MNHEY, CDR2 SVGEGT. This clonotype was counted only a few times. Genomic DNA served as the source from which two-round multiplex PCR generated TCR beta CDR3 amplicons. Primers specific to each TRBV and TRBJ gene drove first-round PCR. TCRdb reprocessed the multiplex PCR reads with MiXCR, giving one entry per CDR3 protein. The data hold more than 25,000 distinct CDR3 sequences, with about 29% observed a single time.

J is TRBJ2-7 and V is TRBV6-2 or TRBV6-3, with TRBD2 matching over 8 bases. The source is a donor of 50 years or more with non-small cell lung cancer. The source material was PBMCs, sampled before or after stereotactic body radiation therapy (not recorded which). This CDR3 reads CASSYAGGVYEQYF. CDR3 coding DNA: TGTGCCAGCAGTTACGCGGGGGGCGTTTACGAGCAGTACTTC.